This T cell receptor beta chain was sequenced for a study of cytomegalovirus exposure and HLA in healthy donors. General observations from the study: Among TCR beta chains of equal frequency, HLA-associated ones were more clonally expanded in a later analysis. Researchers reported from a later analysis that most CMV-associated TCR beta chains appeared HLA-restricted. The authors judged a highly shared variant cluster likely a sequencing artifact. It was reported that the classifier diagnosed cytomegalovirus status with high specificity and sensitivity in both the original and validation cohorts.

Germline V gene sequence: CDR1 SGHDT, CDR2 YYEEEE. J gave up 8 bases and V 3 bases, and 5 bases lay outside the gene matches. This CDR3 comprises 13 residues. Use of 60 Vbeta and 13 Jbeta primers characterized the PCR. Clones were sequenced by immunoSEQ multiplex PCR, and TCRdb holds only the in-frame ones, with some missing. Among under 200,000 clones listed, over 80% were seen once. As concerns this clone: Antigen specificity is unknown.

The clonotype was recovered from a human donor in good health. The V and J genes are TRBV5-6 and TRBJ2-3; 8 bases line up with TRBD2. The sequencing input was PBMCs. CDR3 in DNA: TGTGCCAGCAGCTCGCACGGGGGGGGTACGCAGTATTTT. This translates into CASSSHGGGTQYF.